The 25 T cell receptor beta chains below come from one sample, sequenced in a study of response to subunit inactivated influenza vaccine. TCRdb analysed the RT-PCR reads with MiXCR anew, one entry per CDR3 protein. The data show over 800,000 distinct CDR3 sequences, about 20% seen once. This material consisted of PBMCs from blood, taken roughly 5 days after vaccination. These receptors were taken from a man between 50 and 59 years old who received an inactivated influenza vaccine.

For this clonotype: The junction departs from germline at one end; a sequencing error may be responsible. The chain uses TRBV20-1 and TRBJ2-6; 7 nucleotides match TRBD1. Germline CDR1 is DFQATT and CDR2 is SNEGSKA (reference sequence). The CDR3 is made up of 19 amino acids. The CDR3 DNA follows: TGCTGTGCTAGAAACTTCCGGGACAGAACGTTCTCTGGGGCCAACGTCCTGACTTTC. It specifies CCARNFRDRTFSGANVLTF.

In its sample, this clonotype was seen once. V is TRBV5-1 and J is TRBJ1-2, with D uncertain. V was clipped by 4 bases and J by 8 bases, with 18 bases between them. The CDR3 contains 14 residues. Looked up from germline, CDR1 is SGHRS and CDR2 is YFSETQ. CDR3 protein: CASSLDGASQGYTF. The CDR3 nucleotides are TGCGCCAGCAGCCTGGACGGTGCCTCGCAAGGCTACACCTTC.

This clonotype appeared a few times. This may arise from a read error, as a much more abundant clone is one base away. The chain employs TRBV6-5 and TRBJ2-2; D gene uncertain. Germline CDR1 reads MNHEY; CDR2 reads SVGAGI. V was pared by 4 bases and J by 7 bases, with 4 bases between. CDR3 length: 11 residues. CDR3 bases: TGTGCCAGCAGTTCCGGCGGGGAGCTGTTTTTT. Its protein product is CASSSGGELFF.

The sample holds a few counts of this clonotype. The genes are TRBV2 and TRBJ2-5; 8 bases are a match to TRBD2. The germline CDR1 and CDR2 sequences are SNHLY and FYNNEI. Trimming at V came to 5 bases and at J to 3 bases, leaving 5 bases not matched to a gene. The CDR3 has 14 amino acids. The CDR3 spells CASSSLGGEETQYF. CDR3 nucleotide sequence: TGTGCCAGCAGTTCTCTCGGGGGGGAAGAGACCCAGTACTTC.

This clonotype was seen a handful of times. The chain employs TRBV2 and TRBJ2-1; 8 nucleotides match TRBD2. CDR3 length equals 14 residues. Germline CDR1 and CDR2: SNHLY and FYNNEI. The V gene end was trimmed by 6 bases and the J gene end by 9 bases; junction bases not matched to a gene: 10. The CDR3 protein is CASRSERGSAEQFF. CDR3 nucleotide sequence: TGTGCCAGCAGGAGCGAGCGGGGGTCGGCTGAGCAGTTCTTC.

The chain employs TRBV5-1 and TRBJ2-1; 9 positions match TRBD2. The CDR3 contains 15 residues. Germline V gene sequence: CDR1 SGHRS, CDR2 YFSETQ. The V segment lost 5 bases and the J segment 2 bases; nucleotides outside the gene matches: 5. The CDR3 DNA is TGCGCCAGCAGGCAACTAGCGGGCCCCTACAATGAGCAGTTCTTC. Protein product: CASRQLAGPYNEQFF. Looking up the rest from reference TRBV5-1 and TRBJ2-1 gives the full variable domain: KAGVTQTPRYLIKTRGQQVTLSCSPISGHRSVSWYQQTPGQGLQFLFEYFSETQRNKGNFPGRFSGRQFSNSRSEMNVSTLELGDSALYLCASRQLAGPYNEQFFGPGTRLTVL.

V gene TRBV27 combines with J gene TRBJ2-7, with D possibly TRBD1 on 6 matching bases. The CDR3 extends over 14 amino acids. Germline CDR1 is MNHEY and CDR2 is SMNVEV (reference sequence). Trimming took 3 bases from V and 5 from J, leaving 14 bases between them. CDR3 in amino acids: CASSFGPTGNEQYF. The CDR3 region has the DNA TGTGCCAGCAGTTTCGGACCAACAGGGAACGAGCAGTACTTC.

The gene calls are TRBV20-1 and TRBJ2-1; 9 bases are shared with TRBD2. Germline lookup yields CDR1 DFQATT and CDR2 SNEGSKA (reference sequence). The CDR3 has 13 residues. The trim removed 6 bases at V and 8 bases at J, leaving 8 bases unmatched. CDR3 region: CSAPREGRDEQFF. In DNA form, the CDR3 reads TGCAGTGCCCCGCGGGAGGGCCGCGATGAGCAGTTCTTC.

The genes are TRBV29-1 and TRBJ2-5; TRBD1 matches at 10 bases. CDR3 length equals 15 residues. Germline CDR1 is SQVTM and CDR2 is ANQGSEA. V was clipped by 1 base and J by 5 bases; unmatched bases: 7. The CDR3 nucleotides read TGCAGCGTTGAAGGACAGGGGGCCGCCGAGGAGACCCAGTACTTC. Amino acids: CSVEGQGAAEETQYF.

This chain joins TRBV12-3 or TRBV12-4 and TRBJ2-7, with D perhaps TRBD1 (8 bases). This CDR3 has 14 amino acids. V shed 6 bases and J shed 4 bases, with 16 bases lying between them. The CDR3: CASSPNRGGYEQYF. The CDR3 nucleotides read TGTGCCAGCAGCCCGAACAGGGGGGGGTACGAGCAGTACTTC.

J is TRBJ2-3 and V is TRBV25-1; D remains unclear. Per germline, CDR1 MGHDK and CDR2 SYGVNS. V was trimmed by 4 bases and J by 5 bases, leaving 13 bases between them. CDR3 length: 14 residues. The CDR3 loop reads CASSVTSPGDTQYF. CDR3 DNA sequence: TGTGCCAGCAGTGTAACCAGTCCAGGAGATACGCAGTATTTT.

The V and J genes are TRBV10-3 and TRBJ2-1; 8 bases map to TRBD2. Germline V gene sequence: CDR1 ENHRY, CDR2 SYGVKD. The CDR3 contains 13 residues. The CDR3 loop is CAILGAGGGEQFF. In DNA form, the CDR3 reads TGTGCTATTCTCGGGGCGGGAGGCGGTGAGCAGTTCTTC.

This clonotype was counted between two and nine times. The DNA of the CDR3 is TGCAGTGCTATCTCTGTAGCGGGGGGGGCAGATACGCAGTATTTT. It translates to CSAISVAGGADTQYF. This chain links TRBV20-1 with TRBJ2-3; 11 positions agree with TRBD2. This CDR3 spans 15 amino acids. Per germline, CDR1 DFQATT and CDR2 SNEGSKA (reference sequence). The V gene end was trimmed by 4 bases and the J gene end by 4 bases; junction bases not matched to a gene: 7.

The rearrangement joins TRBV28 to TRBJ2-1, with D uncertain. This CDR3 comprises 12 residues. The germline CDR1 and CDR2 sequences are MDHEN and SYDVKM. V lost 6 bases and J lost 9, with 12 bases in between. The CDR3 bases are TGTGCCAGCAGCCGAAGTAGCCCTGAGCAGTTCTTC. Protein sequence: CASSRSSPEQFF.

The chain recombines TRBV7-8 with TRBJ2-1, with 10 bases matching TRBD2. Germline-derived CDR1 and CDR2 are SGHVS and FQNEAQ. V shed 5 bases, J shed 2 bases, and the junction held 6 bases outside the gene matches. The CDR3 is 16 amino acids. This CDR3 reads CASSEKREGPYNEQFF. CDR3 coding DNA: TGTGCCAGCAGCGAAAAGCGGGAGGGCCCCTACAATGAGCAGTTCTTC.

This clonotype was recorded a few times. The CDR3 loop is CATSRDGGLGEETQYF. The CDR3 DNA reads as TGTGCCACCAGCAGAGATGGTGGGCTCGGGGAAGAGACCCAGTACTTC. The rearrangement links TRBV15 to TRBJ2-5, with D tentatively TRBD2 (5 bases). From germline, CDR1 is LNHNV and CDR2 YYDKDF (reference sequence). The CDR3 has 16 residues. V was cut by 0 bases and J by 3 bases, with 14 bases left in between.

This clonotype was seen a handful of times. This chain uses TRBV20-1 with TRBJ2-5; TRBD2 matches 10 bases. The CDR3 spans 19 residues. Germline V gene data show CDR1 as DFQATT and CDR2 as SNEGSKA (reference sequence). The V segment lost 1 base and the J segment 4 bases; nucleotides outside the gene matches: 18. The CDR3 nucleotides read TGCAGTGCTAGAGGATACAGAGCGGGAGGGGGTGAATTCGGAGAGACCCAGTACTTC. Its translation: CSARGYRAGGGEFGETQYF.

This clonotype was seen only a few times. The junction shows a germline mismatch at one end, possibly a read error. The chain has TRBV20-1 and TRBJ2-3; no clear D gene. This CDR3 contains 8 residues. Germline assignment: CDR1 DFQATT and CDR2 SNEGSKA (reference sequence). The CDR3 is CSARSLAF. Written as DNA, the CDR3 is TGCAGTGCTAGAAGTCTGGCTTTT.

The chain couples TRBV28 to TRBJ1-2, with a weak D call TRBD1 (6 bases). The CDR3 sequence is 13 residues long. CDR1 is MDHEN and CDR2 is SYDVKM in the germline V gene. Deletions cut 7 bases from V and 2 bases from J, with 11 bases between. The CDR3 spells CASTSGQNYGYTF. In nucleotides, the CDR3 is TGTGCCAGCACCTCGGGACAAAACTATGGCTACACCTTC.

This clonotype was recorded a few times. Sequence at one end of the junction differs from germline and may be a read error. The chain's CDR3 is CSVEEWTVF. The CDR3 DNA is TGCAGCGTTGAAGAATGGACTGTATTT. The J gene is TRBJ2-3, the V gene TRBV29-1; a possible D gene is TRBD2 (5 bases). Germline CDR1 SQVTM, CDR2 ANQGSEA. CDR3 size: 9 residues.

The V and J genes are TRBV30 and TRBJ2-7; 8 bases fit TRBD1. Per the germline V gene, CDR1 is GTSNPN and CDR2 is SVGIG (reference sequence). V dropped 0 bases and J dropped 5; count of bases not matched to a gene: 9. The CDR3 has 15 residues. The CDR3 DNA reads TGTGCCTGGAGTGTAGAGTGGACAGGGTCCAACGAGCAGTACTTC. It translates to CAWSVEWTGSNEQYF.

This chain uses TRBV6-5 with TRBJ2-7; either TRBD1 or TRBD2 may supply D (5 bases each). This CDR3 spans 14 amino acids. The V end lost 2 bases, the J end lost 1 base, and 9 bases lay between the germline ends. Germline CDR1 reads MNHEY; CDR2 reads SVGAGI. DNA of the CDR3: TGTGCCAGCAGTTACAATGGGGGATCCTACGAGCAGTACTTC. This translates into CASSYNGGSYEQYF.

This clonotype has more than one count but fewer than ten. The chain combines TRBV21-1 with TRBJ2-1; the table's D call of TRBD1 was not tested on the DNA. TRBV21-1 is tagged as a pseudogene. The CDR3 totals 15 residues. Here the CDR3 DNA reads TGTGCCAGCAGGATGGGGGGAGAGTCCTACAATGAGCAGTTCTTC. It encodes CASRMGGESYNEQFF.

This clonotype was observed a few times. The chain joins TRBV5-6 to TRBJ1-2; D gene ambiguous. V lost 5 bases, J lost 4 bases, and 15 bases lay in between. This CDR3 spans 14 amino acids. Looked up from germline, CDR1 is SGHDT and CDR2 is YYEEEE. This CDR3 reads CASRERTAAYGYTF. The CDR3 nucleotides read TGTGCCAGCAGAGAACGGACTGCGGCCTATGGCTACACCTTC. The whole variable domain, remainder taken from reference TRBV5-6 and TRBJ1-2, is DAGVTQSPTHLIKTRGQQVTLRCSPKSGHDTVSWYQQALGQGPQFIFQYYEEEERQRGNFPDRFSGHQFPNYSSELNVNALLLGDSALYLCASRERTAAYGYTFGSGTRLTVV.

The chain joins TRBV20-1 to TRBJ2-4, with D perhaps TRBD1 (6 bases). Trimming pared 5 bases from V and 4 bases from J, leaving 12 bases between. Germline V gene lookup returns CDR1 DFQATT and CDR2 SNEGSKA (reference sequence). The length of the CDR3 is 13 residues. The CDR3, as DNA: TGCAGTGCTTCCCGTGGACAGAAAAACATTCAGTACTTC. Translating it yields CSASRGQKNIQYF.